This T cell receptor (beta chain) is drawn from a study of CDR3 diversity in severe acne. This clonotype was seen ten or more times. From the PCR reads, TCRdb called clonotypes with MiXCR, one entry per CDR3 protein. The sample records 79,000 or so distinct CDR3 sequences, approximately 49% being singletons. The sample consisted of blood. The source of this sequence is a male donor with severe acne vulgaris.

The CDR3 bases are TGTGCCAGCAGCCGGGGACTAGGGTTCGTCGGCGAAAACATTCAGTACTTC. The encoded protein is CASSRGLGFVGENIQYF. This sequence joins TRBV7-2 and TRBJ2-4; 8 bases align to TRBD2. Germline assignment: CDR1 SGHTA and CDR2 FQGNSA. The ends lost 5 bases at V and 5 bases at J; junction bases unmatched: 14. CDR3 length: 17 residues.